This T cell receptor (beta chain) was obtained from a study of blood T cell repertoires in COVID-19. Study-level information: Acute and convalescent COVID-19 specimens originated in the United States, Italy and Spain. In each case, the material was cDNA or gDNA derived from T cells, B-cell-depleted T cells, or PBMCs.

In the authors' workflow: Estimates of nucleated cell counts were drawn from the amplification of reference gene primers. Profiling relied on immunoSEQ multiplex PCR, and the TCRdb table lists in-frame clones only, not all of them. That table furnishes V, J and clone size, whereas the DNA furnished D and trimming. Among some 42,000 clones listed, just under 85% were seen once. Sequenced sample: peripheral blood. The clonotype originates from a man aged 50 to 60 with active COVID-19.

CDR3 amino acids: CASSAQGNTGELFF. Written as DNA, the CDR3 is TGTGCCAGCTCAGCCCAGGGGAACACCGGGGAGCTGTTTTTT. This rearrangement joins TRBV18 to TRBJ2-2, with TRBD1 as a possible D gene (5 bases). The CDR3 consists of 14 residues. Between the trimmed V and J ends, which lost 5 bases and 1 base, there was a span of 8 bases. CDR1 KGHSH and CDR2 LQKENI come from the germline V gene.